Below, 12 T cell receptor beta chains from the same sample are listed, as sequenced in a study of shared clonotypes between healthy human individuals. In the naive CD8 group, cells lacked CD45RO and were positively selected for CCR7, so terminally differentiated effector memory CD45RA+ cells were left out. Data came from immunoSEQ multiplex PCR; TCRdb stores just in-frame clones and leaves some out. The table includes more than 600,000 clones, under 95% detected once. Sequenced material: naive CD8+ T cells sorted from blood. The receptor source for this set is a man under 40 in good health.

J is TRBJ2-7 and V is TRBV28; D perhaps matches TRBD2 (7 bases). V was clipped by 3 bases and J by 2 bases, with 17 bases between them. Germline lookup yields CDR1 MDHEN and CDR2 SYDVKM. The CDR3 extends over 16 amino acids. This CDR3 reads CASSLALGGLTYEQYF. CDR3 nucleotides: TGTGCCAGCAGTTTGGCTTTGGGGGGGCTTACCTACGAGCAGTACTTC.

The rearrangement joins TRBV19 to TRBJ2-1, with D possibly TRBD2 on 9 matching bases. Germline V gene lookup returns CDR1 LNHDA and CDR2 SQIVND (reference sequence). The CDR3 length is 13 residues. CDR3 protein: CASGGGRDNEQFF. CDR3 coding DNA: TGTGCATCAGGGGGCGGGAGGGACAATGAGCAGTTCTTC. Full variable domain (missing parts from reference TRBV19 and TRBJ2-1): DGGITQSPKYLFRKEGQNVTLSCEQNLNHDAMYWYRQDPGQGLRLIYYSQIVNDFQKGDIAEGYSVSREKKESFPLTVTSAQKNPTAFYLCASGGGRDNEQFFGPGTRLTVL.

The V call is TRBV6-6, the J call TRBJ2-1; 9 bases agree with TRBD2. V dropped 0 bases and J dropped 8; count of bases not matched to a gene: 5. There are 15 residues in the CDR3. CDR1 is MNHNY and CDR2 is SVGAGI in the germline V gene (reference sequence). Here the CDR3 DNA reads TGTGCCAGCAGTTACTCAGCGGGAGGTCGATATGAGCAGTTCTTC. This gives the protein CASSYSAGGRYEQFF.

The CDR3 nucleotides read TGCAGTGCTTGGGACTTGAGGGCTTTCTTT. Translating gives CSAWDLRAFF. This chain uses TRBV20-1 with TRBJ1-1, with D perhaps TRBD1 (5 bases). Trimming took off 5 bases at V and 11 bases at J, with 12 bases between the two ends. Germline V gene sequence: CDR1 DFQATT, CDR2 SNEGSKA (reference sequence). The CDR3 length is 10 residues.

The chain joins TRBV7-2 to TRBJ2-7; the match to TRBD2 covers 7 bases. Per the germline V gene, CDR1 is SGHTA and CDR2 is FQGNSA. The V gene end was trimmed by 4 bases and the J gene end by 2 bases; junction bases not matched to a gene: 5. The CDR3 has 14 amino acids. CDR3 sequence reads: CASSSGLSAYEQYF. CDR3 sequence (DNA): TGTGCCAGCAGCTCGGGACTATCTGCCTACGAGCAGTACTTC.

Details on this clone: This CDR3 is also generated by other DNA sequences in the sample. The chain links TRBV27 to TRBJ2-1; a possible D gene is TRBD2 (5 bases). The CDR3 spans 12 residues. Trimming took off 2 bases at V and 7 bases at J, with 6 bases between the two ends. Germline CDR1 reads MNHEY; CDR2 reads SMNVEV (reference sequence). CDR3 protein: CASSLRGNEQFF. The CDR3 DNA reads TGTGCCAGCAGTTTACGGGGTAATGAGCAGTTCTTC.

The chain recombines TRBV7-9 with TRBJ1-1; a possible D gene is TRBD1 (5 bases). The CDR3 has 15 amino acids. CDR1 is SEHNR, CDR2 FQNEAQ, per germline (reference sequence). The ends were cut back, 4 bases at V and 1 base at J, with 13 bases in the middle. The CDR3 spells CASSSLGQGNTEAFF. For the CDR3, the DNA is TGTGCCAGCAGCTCTTTAGGGCAGGGGAACACTGAAGCTTTCTTT. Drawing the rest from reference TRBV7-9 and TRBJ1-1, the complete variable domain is DTGVSQNPRHKITKRGQNVTFRCDPISEHNRLYWYRQTLGQGPEFLTYFQNEAQLEKSRLLSDRFSAERPKGSFSTLEIQRTEQGDSAMYLCASSSLGQGNTEAFFGQGTRLTVV.

CDR3 bases: TGTGCCATCAAGGTCGGGCCTAAGAGGGATGAGCAGTTCTTC. It specifies CAIKVGPKRDEQFF. The chain joins TRBV10-3 to TRBJ2-1, with D perhaps TRBD2 (5 bases). Between the trimmed V and J ends, which lost 7 bases and 8 bases, there was a span of 18 bases. CDR3 size: 14 residues. Germline CDR1 ENHRY, CDR2 SYGVKD.

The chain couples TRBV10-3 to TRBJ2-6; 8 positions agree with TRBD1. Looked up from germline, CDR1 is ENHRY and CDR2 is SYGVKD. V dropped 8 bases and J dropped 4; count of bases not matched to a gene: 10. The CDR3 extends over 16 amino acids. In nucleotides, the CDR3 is TGTGCCATCCGGGGGCAGGGGGCTGAAGGGGCCAACGTCCTGACTTTC. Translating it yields CAIRGQGAEGANVLTF.

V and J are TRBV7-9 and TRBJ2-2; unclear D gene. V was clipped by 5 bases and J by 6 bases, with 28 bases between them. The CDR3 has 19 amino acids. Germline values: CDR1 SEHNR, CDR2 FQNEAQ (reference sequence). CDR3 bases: TGTGCCAGCAGCCCGACTGAGCTTACGGCCTTCAATTGGGCCGGGGAGCTGTTTTTT. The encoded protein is CASSPTELTAFNWAGELFF.

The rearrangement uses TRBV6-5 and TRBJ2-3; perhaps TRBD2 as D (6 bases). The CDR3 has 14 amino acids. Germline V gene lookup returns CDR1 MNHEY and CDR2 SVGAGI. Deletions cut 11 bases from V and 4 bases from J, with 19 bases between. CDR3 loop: CAAGPGKVSDTQYF. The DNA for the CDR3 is TGTGCCGCGGGACCAGGGAAGGTGTCAGATACGCAGTATTTT.

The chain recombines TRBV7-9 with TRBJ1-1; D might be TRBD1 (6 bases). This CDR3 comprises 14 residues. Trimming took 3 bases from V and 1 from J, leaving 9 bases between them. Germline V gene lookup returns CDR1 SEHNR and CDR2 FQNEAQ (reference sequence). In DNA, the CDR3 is TGTGCCAGCAGCTTTGTGGGGGCGAACACTGAAGCTTTCTTT. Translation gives CASSFVGANTEAFF.